This T cell receptor (beta chain) was identified in a study of shared clonotypes between healthy human individuals. General study findings and limits: The authors sampled blood alone, and tissue repertoires likely differ.

Germline loops: CDR1 SEHNR, CDR2 FQNEAQ (reference sequence). This CDR3 contains 17 residues. Trimming stripped 2 bases from V and 4 bases from J, with 19 bases between. Unsorted PBMC DNA sequencing spanned ten immunoSEQ deep assay plates. Some clones are missing from TCRdb's copy, which holds only in-frame ones; the method was immunoSEQ multiplex PCR. The table shows around 500,000 clones, with about 80% occurring only once. As for this clone: Its target is not known.

The chain has TRBV7-9 and TRBJ2-3, with D hard to call. The sequence came from a woman in her thirties or forties in good health. Some clones in this sample may be carry-over from other donors' samples. The sample was PBMCs. The CDR3 nucleotides are TGTGCCAGCAGCTTAAGGTCGCTCCCCCGAGGAGCAGATACGCAGTATTTT. This gives the protein CASSLRSLPRGADTQYF.